Following are 11 T cell receptor beta chains from one sample sequenced in a study of cytomegalovirus exposure and HLA in healthy donors. Both 60 Vbeta primers and 13 Jbeta primers went into the PCR. The protocol was immunoSEQ multiplex PCR, while the TCRdb copy is restricted to in-frame clones and leaves out a portion. This sample has around 130,000 clones, with 75% to 90% found just once. Specimen: PBMCs. The receptors stem from a woman aged 25 to 45 in good health and CMV-seropositive.

The chain recombines TRBV7-6 with TRBJ2-7; a possible D gene is TRBD1 (5 bases). The germline CDR1 and CDR2 sequences are SGHVS and FNYEAQ. Trimming took off 1 base at V and 3 bases at J, with 13 bases between the two ends. This CDR3 has 15 residues. CDR3 coding DNA: TGTGCCAGCAGCTTAGGGTACCAGGGCATCTACGAGCAGTACTTC. Protein sequence: CASSLGYQGIYEQYF. The full variable domain, its missing parts supplied by reference TRBV7-6 and TRBJ2-7, is GAGVSQSPRYKVTKRGQDVALRCDPISGHVSLYWYRQALGQGPEFLTYFNYEAQQDKSGLPNDRFSAERPEGSISTLTIQRTEQRDSAMYRCASSLGYQGIYEQYFGPGTRLTVT.

This clone was counted a single time. The rearrangement uses TRBV4-1 and TRBJ1-1; possible D gene TRBD1, 6 bases. The V gene's germline CDR1 is MGHRA and CDR2 YSYEKL. V lost 3 bases and J 1 base, leaving 15 bases between the germline ends. The CDR3 is made up of 16 amino acids. CDR3 DNA: TGCGCCAGCAGCCACTTTCAGACAGGCGGGAACACTGAAGCTTTCTTT. Its protein product is CASSHFQTGGNTEAFF.

This clone turned up a few times. The chain employs TRBV7-9 and TRBJ1-1; 7 bases match TRBD1. The germline V gene has CDR1 SEHNR and CDR2 FQNEAQ (reference sequence). The CDR3 runs 16 residues. Trimming removed 5 bases from V and 3 bases from J; junction bases left unmatched: 12. CDR3 residues: CASSPITGEVYTEAFF. The CDR3, as DNA: TGTGCCAGCAGCCCCATAACAGGGGAAGTCTACACTGAAGCTTTCTTT.

The V and J genes are TRBV6-5 and TRBJ1-4, with D unclear. V was pared by 5 bases and J by 0 bases, with 10 bases between. The CDR3 has 15 amino acids. Germline CDR1 reads MNHEY; CDR2 reads SVGAGI. Here the CDR3 reads CASSPDGSTNEKLFF. The CDR3 DNA is TGTGCCAGCAGTCCCGACGGGTCAACTAATGAAAAACTGTTTTTT.

The genes are TRBV28 and TRBJ1-3, with D maybe TRBD1 (6 bases). The CDR3 has 14 residues. Trimming took 6 bases from V and 0 from J, leaving 9 bases between them. Germline-derived CDR1 and CDR2 are MDHEN and SYDVKM. CDR3 sequence reads: CASSRTVSGNTIYF. The DNA of the CDR3 is TGTGCCAGCAGCCGGACAGTCTCTGGAAACACCATATATTTT.

The chain joins TRBV4-2 to TRBJ1-4, with 11 bases lining up with TRBD1. The V gene end was trimmed by 0 bases and the J gene end by 6 bases; junction bases not matched to a gene: 9. The CDR3 extends over 18 amino acids. Germline CDR1 and CDR2: LGHNA and YNFKEQ. This chain's CDR3 is CASSQDPGTGGVYEKLFF. The CDR3 DNA is TGTGCCAGCAGCCAAGATCCCGGGACAGGGGGGGTATATGAAAAACTGTTTTTT.

This clone was counted between two and nine times. The V gene is TRBV28, the J gene TRBJ1-5; no clear D gene. Germline V lookup: CDR1 MDHEN, CDR2 SYDVKM. The CDR3 spans 14 residues. Trimming took off 6 bases at V and 1 base at J, with 10 bases between the two ends. The CDR3 region is CASSGLFSNQPQHF. The CDR3, as DNA: TGTGCCAGCAGCGGGTTGTTCAGCAATCAGCCCCAGCATTTT.

This chain connects TRBV5-1 to TRBJ1-5, with 10 bases identical to TRBD1. With 2 bases clipped from V and 4 bases from J, the junction kept 6 bases outside the gene matches. The CDR3 is 16 residues long. Germline CDR1 is SGHRS and CDR2 is YFSETQ. The CDR3: CASSLGGQGPNQPQHF. CDR3 sequence (DNA): TGCGCCAGCAGCTTAGGGGGACAGGGGCCAAATCAGCCCCAGCATTTT.

The rearrangement links TRBV30 to TRBJ1-1, with 8 bases that match TRBD1. The length of the CDR3 is 14 residues. Germline V gene data show CDR1 as GTSNPN and CDR2 as SVGIG (reference sequence). The junction had 8 bases not matched to a gene; V was cut back by 4 bases and J by 4 bases. The CDR3 bases are TGTGCCTGGACACTCCAGGGGGCCGGCACTGAAGCTTTCTTT. Amino acids: CAWTLQGAGTEAFF.

V gene TRBV9 combines with J gene TRBJ1-1; D remains ambiguous. With 4 bases removed from V and 5 bases from J, the gap between germline ends came to 15 bases. This CDR3 is built from 14 residues. CDR1 SGDLS and CDR2 YYNGEE come from the germline V gene. The CDR3 here is CASSSAVGGTEAFF. The CDR3 nucleotides are TGTGCCAGCAGCTCCGCCGTCGGCGGGACTGAAGCTTTCTTT.

This chain joins TRBV28 and TRBJ2-1; TRBD2 aligns across 7 bases. The trim removed 1 base at V and 8 bases at J, leaving 8 bases unmatched. This CDR3 is 15 amino acids long. The germline V gene encodes CDR1 MDHEN and CDR2 SYDVKM. CDR3 residues: CASSLLAGLGYEQFF. The CDR3 DNA sequence: TGTGCCAGCAGTTTATTAGCGGGCCTTGGCTATGAGCAGTTCTTC. The full variable domain, rest sourced from reference TRBV28 and TRBJ2-1, is DVKVTQSSRYLVKRTGEKVFLECVQDMDHENMFWYRQDPGLGLRLIYFSYDVKMKEKGDIPEGYSVSREKKERFSLILESASTNQTSMYLCASSLLAGLGYEQFFGPGTRLTVL.